Listed below are T cell receptor beta chains from one sample, sequenced in a study of T cells in Graves' hyperthyroidism and ophthalmopathy. One entry per CDR3 protein, called by TCRdb with MiXCR from the multiplex PCR reads. The data show some 720,000 distinct CDR3 sequences, roughly 15% seen once. What was sequenced was blood. These receptors originate from a young man with Graves' hyperthyroidism. Each CDR3 is given with its conserved first and last residue. D genes are given only for firm matches. Clone size is shown for a subset of rows, as once, few, many or a class of expanded clone.

d_call clone_size j_call v_call cdr3_nt cdr3_aa
. many TRBJ1-1 TRBV2 TGTGCCAGCCGGGTGGTGAACACTGAAGCTTTCTTT CASRVVNTEAFF
TRBD1 few TRBJ2-7 TRBV19 TGTGCCAGTAGTATGGGACAGGTCACCTACGAGCAGTACTTC CASSMGQVTYEQYF
. many TRBJ2-1 TRBV6-2/TRBV6-3 TGTGCCAGCAGTACCAGGGTCAATGAGCAGTTCTTC CASSTRVNEQFF
. many TRBJ1-5 TRBV3-1 TGTGCCAGCAGCCAAGACAGGGTTAATCAGCCCCAGCATTTT CASSQDRVNQPQHF
. . TRBJ2-2 TRBV14 TGTGTCAGCCGGGAAAGAGTCGGGGAGCTGTTTTTT CVSRERVGELFF
. . TRBJ2-1 TRBV10-3 TGTGCCATCAGTGAGTTGGGAGGCTCCTACAATGAGCAGTTCTTC CAISELGGSYNEQFF
. many TRBJ2-3 TRBV2 TGTGCCAGCAGTGAAGCGGCACGTTCCCAGGGAGGTACAGATACGCAGTATTTT CASSEAARSQGGTDTQYF
TRBD1 . TRBJ2-2 TRBV7-8 TGTGCCAGCAGCGACAGGGTCTCGAACACCGGGGAGCTGTTTTTT CASSDRVSNTGELFF
. many TRBJ1-5 TRBV12-3/TRBV12-4 TGTGCCACCGGGGAAGGGATGAAAAGCAATCAGCCCCAGCATTTT CATGEGMKSNQPQHF
. . TRBJ2-1 TRBV29-1 TGCAGCGTTGGACAGCTGATCAATGAGCAGTTCTTC CSVGQLINEQFF
. few TRBJ2-1 TRBV29-1 TGCAGCGTTGAAAGGCATTGGGTAAACAATGAGCAGTTCTTC CSVERHWVNNEQFF
TRBD1 many TRBJ1-6 TRBV12-3/TRBV12-4 TGTGCCAGCAGCCCGGACAGGGGAATCTCACCCCTCCACTTT CASSPDRGISPLHF
TRBD2 many TRBJ2-7 TRBV28 TGTGCCAGCAGTCTCCCCGAGGGGAGGGGAACGTCCGGCGAGCAGTACTTC CASSLPEGRGTSGEQYF
. . TRBJ2-1 TRBV6-2/TRBV6-3 TGTGCCAGCAGTTACAATCCGTCCTACAATGAGCAGTTCTTC CASSYNPSYNEQFF
. many TRBJ2-1 TRBV30 TGTGCCTGGGCACAGGGGGGGTATGAGCAGTTCTTC CAWAQGGYEQFF
TRBD2 few TRBJ2-1 TRBV9 TGTGCCAGCAGCCTGGCTAGAGCGGGAGGAATAGGTGAGCAGTTCTTC CASSLARAGGIGEQFF
. . TRBJ2-6 TRBV18 TGTGCCAGCTCACCCTCACGCTCTGGGGCCAACGTCCTGACTTTC CASSPSRSGANVLTF
TRBD1 . TRBJ2-2 TRBV9 TGTGCCAGCAGCGTAGAGGGGGCCCCCACCGGGGAGCTGTTTTTT CASSVEGAPTGELFF
TRBD1 . TRBJ1-1 TRBV20-1 TGCAGTGCCCGTACGACAGGGATCGCTGAAGCTTTCTTT CSARTTGIAEAFF
TRBD2 many TRBJ2-2 TRBV27 TGTGCCAGCAGTTTAATCAGGCCGGGACTAGCGGGAGTCGGGGAGCTGTTTTTT CASSLIRPGLAGVGELFF
TRBD2 many TRBJ2-2 TRBV5-1 TGCGCCAGCAGCCGACGGGGGGGCGAGAACACCGGGGAGCTGTTTTTT CASSRRGGENTGELFF
TRBD1 many TRBJ1-5 TRBV28 TGTGCCAGCAGTTTAATGGGCAGGGGGGGCGGCAATCAGCCCCAGCATTTT CASSLMGRGGGNQPQHF
. many TRBJ2-2 TRBV7-8 TGTGCCACCTTCCGGGGGAGATCAGGCACCGGGGAGCTGTTTTTT CATFRGRSGTGELFF
. few TRBJ2-5 TRBV5-1 TGCGCCAGCAGCTTGGACGCGACTTCCCTAGAGACCCAGTACTTC CASSLDATSLETQYF
TRBD1 . TRBJ1-1 TRBV5-4 TGTGCCAGCAGCTTGCAAATAGGGGGCGCGCACACTGAAGCTTTCTTT CASSLQIGGAHTEAFF
. few TRBJ2-4 TRBV7-9 TGTGCCAGCAGCTTAGACGTAGCCAAAAACATTCAGTACTTC CASSLDVAKNIQYF
TRBD2 many TRBJ2-7 TRBV3-1 TGTGCCAGCAGCCAATTAGCGGGAGCCTCCTACGAGCAGTACTTC CASSQLAGASYEQYF
TRBD1 many TRBJ2-5 TRBV29-1 TGCAGCGTTGAGACAGGGGGGCTGGAGACCCAGTACTTC CSVETGGLETQYF
TRBD2 many TRBJ2-3 TRBV12-3/TRBV12-4 TGTGCCAGCAGTTCTCTCACTAGCGGGAGCTCAGATACGCAGTATTTT CASSSLTSGSSDTQYF
. many TRBJ2-3 TRBV27 TGTGCCAGCAGCTCCTCCAACACAGATACGCAGTATTTT CASSSSNTDTQYF
. few TRBJ1-1 TRBV19 TGTGCCAGTAGGGCCCCCTGGGGCAGGCCCACTGAAGCTTTCTTT CASRAPWGRPTEAFF
TRBD1 many TRBJ2-5 TRBV7-9 TGTGCCAGCAGCGCCTCAGGGGGCCAAGAGACCCAGTACTTC CASSASGGQETQYF
TRBD2 few TRBJ2-7 TRBV3-1 TGTGCCAGCAGCCGGGGACTAGCGGGAGGGAAGGAGCAGTACTTC CASSRGLAGGKEQYF
. once TRBJ2-2 TRBV29-1 TGCAGCGTTGGGAGGGCAGGGGGTAACACCGGGGGGCTGTTTTTT CSVGRAGGNTGGLFF
TRBD1 . TRBJ1-2 TRBV7-3 TGTGCCAGCAGCCCAACGACAGGGGGGACCTATGGCTACACCTTC CASSPTTGGTYGYTF
. . TRBJ2-1 TRBV19 TGTGCCAGTAGTATATTAGGACTCCACAACCCGGGGAATGAGCAGTTCTTC CASSILGLHNPGNEQFF
. few TRBJ2-2 TRBV24-1 TGTGCCACCAGGGCAGGGTCGGGCACCGGGGAGCTGTTTTTT CATRAGSGTGELFF
. . TRBJ1-1 TRBV18 TGTGCCAGCTCAAAACTTGACCCGGACACTGAAGCTTTCTTT CASSKLDPDTEAFF
TRBD2 . TRBJ2-5 TRBV25-1 TGTGCCAGCAGTGAACGACTAGCGGGAGGGCTAGAGACCCAGTACTTC CASSERLAGGLETQYF
. many TRBJ2-5 TRBV18 TGTGCCAGCTCACCAAACACCGGCCAAGAGACCCAGTACTTC CASSPNTGQETQYF
TRBD1 many TRBJ2-1 TRBV11-2 TGTGCCAGCAGCTTAGATCTTTGGAGAGGGGGCAGTGAGCAGTTCTTC CASSLDLWRGGSEQFF
TRBD1 many TRBJ1-6 TRBV2 TGTGCCAGCAGTCTGACCGGGACAGCGGGTTCACCCCTCCACTTT CASSLTGTAGSPLHF
. many TRBJ2-1 TRBV12-3/TRBV12-4 TGTGCCAGCAGTTCCTCGGGTCGCGATGAGCAGTTCTTC CASSSSGRDEQFF
TRBD1 . TRBJ1-4 TRBV18 TGTGCCAGCTCACCTCGGACAGGATCGTCTAATGAAAAACTGTTTTTT CASSPRTGSSNEKLFF
. . TRBJ1-2 TRBV28 TGTGCAGGTGGCGGGACTAACTATGGCTACACCTTC CAGGGTNYGYTF
TRBD1 few TRBJ2-7 TRBV27 TGTGCCAGCAGCCTCCTGCCTCCGGGACAGTATTACGAGCAGTACTTC CASSLLPPGQYYEQYF
. many TRBJ2-1 TRBV20-1 TGCAGTGCCAGGCGGCCGACGGGTACCTACAATGAGCAGTTCTTC CSARRPTGTYNEQFF
. many TRBJ2-7 TRBV18 TGTGCCAGCTCACCAAAAAGTTCCTACGAGCAGTACTTC CASSPKSSYEQYF
. . TRBJ1-4 TRBV3-1 TGTGCCAGCAGCCAAGTTGTGTCAACTAATGAAAAACTGTTTTTT CASSQVVSTNEKLFF
TRBD2 many TRBJ2-7 TRBV28 TGTGCCAGCAGTTTAGGTTTCGGACTAGCCCAAGGTGACGGCTACGGGCAGTACTTC CASSLGFGLAQGDGYGQYF
. many TRBJ2-7 TRBV11-2 TGTGCCAGCAGCTTATATAGTGGGCAGGCCTACGAGCAGTACTTC CASSLYSGQAYEQYF
. many TRBJ2-3 TRBV28 TGTGCCATACAGGGTAGAGCGCAGTATTTT CAIQGRAQYF